This TCR beta chain was captured by sequencing in a study of identical twins. A few counts support this clonotype. A single record per CDR3 protein comes from TCRdb applying MiXCR to the 5' RACE reads. The table has fewer than 350,000 distinct CDR3 sequences, less than 9% seen once. This CDR3 has 15 residues. In germline, CDR1 is MGHRA, CDR2 YSYEKL. The trim removed 1 base at V and 9 bases at J, leaving 8 bases unmatched. The data also belong to a second study, concerning yellow fever vaccine responses in identical twins.

Specimen: memory (CD45RO+) T cells sorted from blood. V and J are TRBV4-1 and TRBJ2-1; 8 nucleotides match TRBD2. The sequence came from a woman aged 18-30 years in good health. CDR3 loop: CASSQGPGGLGEQFF. The CDR3 DNA reads as TGCGCCAGCAGCCAAGGCCCGGGGGGGCTAGGTGAGCAGTTCTTC.